The 17 T cell receptor beta chains below all came from one sample that was sequenced in a study of T cells in Graves' hyperthyroidism and ophthalmopathy. The investigators amplified TCR beta CDR3 regions from RNA transcripts. When the TCR CDR3 underwent first-round RT-PCR, the HTBI primer set was used. MiXCR was run by TCRdb on the multiplex PCR reads, yielding one entry per CDR3 protein. The table records a few hundred thousand distinct CDR3 sequences, 15% to 20% of them present only once. The sequenced sample was blood. These receptors were taken from a woman between 35 and 50 years old with Graves' ophthalmopathy.

CDR3 sequence (DNA): TGTGCCAGCTCTGCACCACTACAGGGGAACACTGAAGCTTTCTTT. This translates into CASSAPLQGNTEAFF. This chain connects TRBV18 to TRBJ1-1, with a tentative D call TRBD1 (6 bases). This CDR3 contains 15 residues. Trimming left V 6 bases short and J 1 base short, with 15 bases between. Germline V gene sequence: CDR1 KGHSH, CDR2 LQKENI.

This clonotype was counted at least ten times. The chain recombines TRBV2 with TRBJ1-2; tentatively, D is TRBD1 (6 bases). This CDR3 contains 15 residues. The germline gives CDR1 SNHLY, CDR2 FYNNEI. The germline V and J ends were trimmed by 5 bases and 0 bases, with 13 bases remaining between them. The CDR3 DNA follows: TGTGCCAGCAGTCGGCGGACAGCAACTAACTATGGCTACACCTTC. It is translated as CASSRRTATNYGYTF. The full variable domain, in which reference TRBV2 and TRBJ1-2 provide the parts outside the CDR3, is EPEVTQTPSHQVTQMGQEVILRCVPISNHLYFYWYRQILGQKVEFLVSFYNNEISEKSEIFDDQFSVERPDGSNFTLKIRSTKLEDSAMYFCASSRRTATNYGYTFGSGTRLTVV.

Notes on this clonotype: Since a much larger clone is just one base distant, this may be a read error. The conserved closing phenylalanine or tryptophan is absent in this CDR3, likely reflecting a read error. The chain uses TRBV12-5 and TRBJ2-7; D ambiguous. The V gene's germline CDR1 is LGHNT and CDR2 FRNRAP. The V gene lost 7 bases and the J gene lost 0 bases, with 7 bases spanning the gap. The CDR3 is made up of 12 amino acids. The CDR3 region is CASAADSYEQYL. CDR3 DNA: TGTGCTAGTGCCGCAGACTCCTACGAGCAGTACCTC.

This clonotype was seen at least ten times. The chain uses TRBV20-1 and TRBJ1-1; D remains ambiguous. Germline V gene data show CDR1 as DFQATT and CDR2 as SNEGSKA (reference sequence). Between the trimmed V and J ends, which lost 8 bases and 1 base, there was a span of 8 bases. CDR3 size: 11 residues. The DNA of the CDR3 is TGCAGTTTGGACCCGAACACTGAAGCTTTCTTT. Protein: CSLDPNTEAFF.

V is TRBV28 and J is TRBJ1-2; 7 positions agree with TRBD1. The CDR3 has 12 residues. Germline lookup yields CDR1 MDHEN and CDR2 SYDVKM. V shed 5 bases, J shed 7 bases, and the junction held 4 bases outside the gene matches. CDR3 amino acids: CASSQGGRGYTF. The CDR3 DNA sequence: TGTGCCAGCAGTCAGGGGGGACGTGGCTACACCTTC.

This clonotype has at least ten counts. V gene TRBV19 combines with J gene TRBJ1-5; tentatively, D is TRBD1 (5 bases). V gave up 9 bases and J gave up 6 bases, with 24 bases separating them. CDR1 LNHDA and CDR2 SQIVND come from the germline V gene (reference sequence). The CDR3 spans 16 residues. CDR3 loop: CASQKQVTQKFQPQHF. The DNA of the CDR3 is TGTGCCAGCCAAAAACAGGTGACCCAGAAATTTCAGCCCCAGCATTTT.

This clonotype was counted ten times or more. The rearrangement uses TRBV4-1 and TRBJ1-5; possibly TRBD1 for D (6 bases). The ends were cut back, 2 bases at V and 0 bases at J, with 17 bases in the middle. The CDR3 contains 18 residues. The germline V gene has CDR1 MGHRA and CDR2 YSYEKL. CDR3 in DNA: TGCGCCAGCAGCCAAACAACAGGGAACCCTTATAGCAATCAGCCCCAGCATTTT. Translated: CASSQTTGNPYSNQPQHF.

The chain has TRBV28 and TRBJ1-1; TRBD1 matches at 9 bases. There are 15 residues in the CDR3. The J segment lost 7 bases and the V segment lost 2 bases, leaving 8 bases of the junction unmatched. Germline values: CDR1 MDHEN, CDR2 SYDVKM. DNA of the CDR3: TGTGCCAGCAGTTTAGCGACAGGGGGGAAGAATGAAGCTTTCTTT. This sequence encodes CASSLATGGKNEAFF.

This clonotype occurred many times. The V gene is TRBV29-1, the J gene TRBJ2-5, with a possible D match to TRBD1 (5 bases). In germline, CDR1 is SQVTM, CDR2 ANQGSEA. The CDR3 length is 13 residues. V was clipped by 4 bases and J by 5 bases, with 14 bases between them. CDR3 in amino acids: CSVGSRTRETQYF. DNA of the CDR3: TGCAGCGTTGGGTCTAGGACAAGGGAGACCCAGTACTTC.

A few counts support this clonotype. The rearrangement joins TRBV28 to TRBJ1-6; 8 bases match TRBD1. Trimming at V came to 6 bases and at J to 8 bases, leaving 9 bases not matched to a gene. This CDR3 region has 15 residues. Germline CDR1 reads MDHEN; CDR2 reads SYDVKM. Written as DNA, the CDR3 is TGTGCCAGCAGCCGGGGGGGGACAGGTCATTCACCCCTCCACTTT. This sequence encodes CASSRGGTGHSPLHF.

This clonotype was detected many times. This chain joins TRBV12-3 or TRBV12-4 and TRBJ1-2, with 10 bases that match TRBD1. This CDR3 has 15 amino acids. J gave up 2 bases and V 5 bases, and 5 bases lay outside the gene matches. CDR3 protein: CASSIGTGVNYGYTF. CDR3 nucleotides: TGTGCCAGCAGTATTGGGACAGGGGTGAACTATGGCTACACCTTC.

This clonotype was seen ten or more times. The chain is built from TRBV7-6 and TRBJ2-2, with D hard to call. Trimming took 2 bases from V and 6 from J, leaving 7 bases between them. Germline CDR1 SGHVS, CDR2 FNYEAQ. The CDR3 runs to 13 residues. The CDR3 coding sequence is TGTGCCAGCAGCTTAATGGACCCCGGGGAGCTGTTTTTT. The encoded protein is CASSLMDPGELFF.

This clonotype was counted many times. The J gene is TRBJ1-5, the V gene TRBV20-1; D is unclear. V was clipped by 4 bases and J by 8 bases, with 24 bases between them. CDR1 and CDR2 from the germline V gene are DFQATT and SNEGSKA (reference sequence). The CDR3 has 16 amino acids. DNA of the CDR3: TGCAGTGCTACAGAGGGTCCCAGGCCCTTCCTGAAGCCCCAGCATTTT. The encoded protein is CSATEGPRPFLKPQHF.

There are many counts of this clonotype. The J gene is TRBJ2-7, the V gene TRBV12-3 or TRBV12-4; 9 nucleotides match TRBD2. Losses at the gene ends were 3 bases for V and 3 bases for J; bases not matched to a gene: 3. This CDR3 region has 14 residues. The CDR3 here is CASSFGSGGYEQYF. The CDR3 DNA follows: TGTGCCAGCAGTTTTGGTAGCGGGGGCTACGAGCAGTACTTC.

This clonotype has at least ten counts. Here the CDR3 omits its conserved ending phenylalanine or tryptophan, so a read error is the likely source. The V call is TRBV7-8, the J call TRBJ1-1; tentative D call: TRBD1 (5 bases). V was pared by 5 bases and J by 5 bases, with 15 bases between. CDR1 SGHVS and CDR2 FQNEAQ come from the germline V gene. This CDR3 is built from 14 residues. In DNA, the CDR3 is TGTGCCAGCAGCCGGTGGGGGAGTGGAACTGAAGCTTTCCTT. Its protein is CASSRWGSGTEAFL.

This clonotype was picked up a small number of times. This sequence may be a read error, since a much larger clone differs from it by one base. The chain couples TRBV29-1 to TRBJ1-1; D is possibly TRBD1 (5 bases). This CDR3 has 12 residues. The V gene's germline CDR1 is SQVTM and CDR2 ANQGSEA. Trimming removed 6 bases from V and 2 bases from J, with 10 bases in between. The CDR3 sequence is CSVLGPNTEAFF. The CDR3 nucleotides read TGCAGCGTCCTGGGGCCTAACACTGAAGCTTTCTTT.

This clonotype was detected many times. V is TRBV28 and J is TRBJ1-5; D is perhaps TRBD1 (6 bases). V dropped 7 bases and J dropped 2 bases, with 15 bases sitting between them. The germline gives CDR1 MDHEN, CDR2 SYDVKM. This CDR3 contains 15 residues. The CDR3 sequence is CASKGGGVRNQPQHF. The CDR3 nucleotides read TGTGCCAGCAAGGGCGGGGGCGTCCGCAATCAGCCCCAGCATTTT.